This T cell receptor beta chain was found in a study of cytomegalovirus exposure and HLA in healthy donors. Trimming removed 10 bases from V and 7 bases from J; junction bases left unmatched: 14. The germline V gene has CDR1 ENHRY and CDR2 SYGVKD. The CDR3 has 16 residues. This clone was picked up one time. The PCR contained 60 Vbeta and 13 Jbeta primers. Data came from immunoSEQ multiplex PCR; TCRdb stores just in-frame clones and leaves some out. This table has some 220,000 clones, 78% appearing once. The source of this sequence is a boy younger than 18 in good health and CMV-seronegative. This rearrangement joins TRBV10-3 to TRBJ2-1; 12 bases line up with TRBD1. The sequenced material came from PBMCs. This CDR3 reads CATLSFRDRGLNEQFF. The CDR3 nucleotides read TGTGCCACCTTATCTTTCCGGGACAGGGGGCTGAATGAGCAGTTCTTC.